One sample yielded the 10 T cell receptor beta chains listed below, sequenced in a study of vaccination effects on CD4 cells after COVID-19 (dated by TCRdb to between 2022 and 2023). The ViraFEST assay stimulated PBMC with viral peptide pools and then used TCR sequencing to identify antigen-specific CD4+ T cell clonotypes by expansion. After about 9 days of culture, CD4+ T cells were isolated with the EasySep CD4+ T cell isolation kit. PCR-confirmed SARS-CoV-2 infection had occurred in convalescent patients between March and December 2020, before the Alpha, Beta and Delta variants emerged in the United States. The library was generated by the immunoSEQ multiplex PCR assay. The table was pulled from immuneACCESS by TCRdb, which kept in-frame rearrangements only. Such tables lose some clones; where checked, under half of the loss comes from unresolved V genes, and the rest has no known cause. The sample table contains about 22,000 clones; only one count was recorded for 70% to 80% of them. The ten largest clones add up to 16% of the sample.

Their cognate antigens are unknown. The source material was CD4+ T cells from PBMCs cultured with SARS-CoV-2 spike peptides, sampled before COVID-19 vaccination. According to the study, the label for this sample's cell subset or site signals: SARS-CoV-2 spike overlapping peptide pool stimulation. The receptors stem from a human donor who had a prior SARS-CoV-2 infection.

This sequence joins TRBV7-8 and TRBJ1-6; 7 bases fit TRBD1. The germline V gene encodes CDR1 SGHVS and CDR2 FQNEAQ. The CDR3 extends over 13 amino acids. V dropped 3 bases and J dropped 10; count of bases not matched to a gene: 3. CDR3 amino acids: CASSFDRESPLHF. The CDR3 region has the DNA TGTGCCAGCAGCTTTGACAGGGAATCACCCCTCCACTTT.

The table lists this clone with a count of one. The rearrangement joins TRBV15 to TRBJ1-4, with a possible D match to TRBD1 (5 bases). This CDR3 has 15 residues. Germline CDR1 and CDR2: LNHNV and YYDKDF (reference sequence). Trimming pared 0 bases from V and 8 bases from J, leaving 13 bases between. The CDR3, as DNA: TGTGCCACCAGCAGAGATCTTGAAAGGGGAGAAAAACTGTTTTTT. Translation gives CATSRDLERGEKLFF.

The rearrangement links TRBV5-4 to TRBJ2-1; 11 positions match TRBD2. The germline CDR1 and CDR2 sequences are SGHNT and YYREEE (reference sequence). V was pared by 4 bases and J by 0 bases, with 3 bases of the junction left unmatched. The CDR3 consists of 16 residues. The chain's CDR3 is CASSRTSGYSYNEQFF. DNA for the CDR3: TGTGCCAGCAGCCGGACTAGCGGGTACTCCTACAATGAGCAGTTCTTC.

This clone was picked up a small number of times. The chain couples TRBV4-3 to TRBJ2-7, with TRBD2 identical over 7 bases. With V trimmed by 1 base and J by 0 bases, 12 bases remained unmatched. Germline values: CDR1 LGHNA, CDR2 YSLEER. CDR3 length equals 18 residues. The CDR3 here is CASSQGWSGGPSSYEQYF. The CDR3 nucleotides are TGCGCCAGCAGCCAAGGGTGGTCGGGAGGCCCAAGCTCCTACGAGCAGTACTTC.

The chain couples TRBV7-9 to TRBJ1-5; D not certain. Trimming pared 0 bases from V and 9 bases from J, leaving 9 bases between. The CDR3 totals 13 residues. CDR1 and CDR2 from the germline V gene are SEHNR and FQNEAQ (reference sequence). CDR3 sequence (DNA): TGTGCCAGCAGCTTAGCAGGGATCCCGCCCCAGCATTTT. It encodes CASSLAGIPPQHF.

This chain links TRBV20-1 with TRBJ2-3; 7 nucleotides align to TRBD2. CDR3 size: 15 residues. V was clipped by 3 bases and J by 0 bases; unmatched bases: 6. CDR1 and CDR2 (germline): DFQATT, SNEGSKA (reference sequence). The CDR3 DNA reads as TGCAGTGCTAGTGGCCGTAGCGGGAGCACAGATACGCAGTATTTT. Encoded protein: CSASGRSGSTDTQYF.

This chain connects TRBV2 to TRBJ2-7, with 8 bases fitting TRBD2. Germline assignment: CDR1 SNHLY and CDR2 FYNNEI. Trimming took 0 bases from V and 5 from J; bases not matched to a gene: 6. The CDR3 is 15 amino acids. In DNA form, the CDR3 reads TGTGCCAGCAGTGAAGCCCCCGGGACTAGTAACGAGCAGTACTTC. Translation: CASSEAPGTSNEQYF. The whole variable domain, remainder taken from reference TRBV2 and TRBJ2-7, is EPEVTQTPSHQVTQMGQEVILRCVPISNHLYFYWYRQILGQKVEFLVSFYNNEISEKSEIFDDQFSVERPDGSNFTLKIRSTKLEDSAMYFCASSEAPGTSNEQYFGPGTRLTVT.

The chain joins TRBV25-1 to TRBJ2-3; 9 bases map to TRBD1. Germline-derived CDR1 and CDR2 are MGHDK and SYGVNS. J was trimmed by 1 base and V by 5 bases; bases with no gene match: 1. The CDR3 is 14 residues long. The CDR3: CASSWTGGTDTQYF. The DNA for the CDR3 is TGTGCCAGCAGTTGGACAGGGGGCACAGATACGCAGTATTTT.

The chain recombines TRBV5-4 with TRBJ2-7; 13 positions match TRBD2. The J segment lost 2 bases and the V segment lost 3 bases, leaving 8 bases of the junction unmatched. Germline V gene data show CDR1 as SGHNT and CDR2 as YYREEE (reference sequence). This CDR3 is built from 17 residues. DNA of the CDR3: TGTGCCAGCAGCTCGTCCGGGACTAGCGGGACGGCCTACGAGCAGTACTTC. This sequence encodes CASSSSGTSGTAYEQYF.

The rearrangement links TRBV10-3 to TRBJ2-7; D unclear. The CDR3 loop spans 12 amino acids. Trimming removed 5 bases from V and 3 bases from J, with 8 bases in between. In germline, CDR1 is ENHRY, CDR2 SYGVKD. The CDR3 here is CAISSSGYEQYF. The DNA of the CDR3 is TGTGCCATCAGTTCGTCAGGCTACGAGCAGTACTTC.